Below are 3 T cell receptor beta chains sequenced from a single sample in a study of blood T cell repertoires in COVID-19. TCRdb's copy holds only in-frame clones and misses some; the assay was immunoSEQ multiplex PCR. The sample lists more than 200,000 clones, less than 90% occurring once. The sample comprised peripheral blood. These receptor sequences come from a man in his sixties with acute or convalescent COVID-19.

The gene calls are TRBV11-2 and TRBJ2-1; a weak D match, TRBD2 (5 bases). CDR3 length: 13 residues. CDR1 is SGHAT and CDR2 is FQNNGV in the germline V gene. Trimming took 1 base from V and 10 from J, leaving 11 bases between them. Written as DNA, the CDR3 is TGTGCCAGCAGCTTAGGACTATCTGGAGAGCAGTTCTTC. It codes for CASSLGLSGEQFF.

J is TRBJ2-7 and V is TRBV9; perhaps TRBD1 as D (5 bases). Trimming stripped 3 bases from V and 0 bases from J, with 7 bases between. The CDR3 consists of 13 residues. CDR1 and CDR2 (germline): SGDLS, YYNGEE. CDR3 sequence reads: CASSETASYEQYF. In nucleotides, the CDR3 is TGTGCCAGCAGCGAGACAGCCTCCTACGAGCAGTACTTC. Variable domain in full (rest from reference TRBV9 and TRBJ2-7): DSGVTQTPKHLITATGQRVTLRCSPRSGDLSVYWYQQSLDQGLQFLIQYYNGEERAKGNILERFSAQQFPDLHSELNLSSLELGDSALYFCASSETASYEQYFGPGTRLTVT.

This chain links TRBV25-1 with TRBJ2-7, with 7 bases matching TRBD2. Unmatched junction bases numbered 9, after V lost 7 bases and J lost 6 bases. Germline CDR1 is MGHDK and CDR2 is SYGVNS. The length of the CDR3 is 13 residues. The CDR3 DNA follows: TGTGCCAGCAACAGACGGGGGGATCTCGAGCAGTACTTC. Protein sequence: CASNRRGDLEQYF.